This paragraph covers one TCR beta chain sequence. Measured with immunoSEQ multiplex PCR; TCRdb has only the in-frame clones, and not every one. The sample shows roughly 410,000 clones, 96% of them seen only once. Germline V lookup: CDR1 MGHDK, CDR2 SYGVNS. CDR3 length equals 14 residues. The V gene lost 1 base and the J gene lost 0 bases, with 7 bases spanning the gap. This sample stems from a study of shared clonotypes between healthy human individuals. This receptor was identified in a man aged 30-40 years in good health. The sample was memory CD8+ T cells sorted from blood. Subset here: CD45RO+ cells pooled with CCR7-negative TemRA cells. The V and J genes are TRBV25-1 and TRBJ2-7; D not certain. The CDR3 DNA follows: TGTGCCAGCAGTGAATTCCAGGACTCCTACGAGCAGTACTTC. It yields the protein CASSEFQDSYEQYF.